These T cell receptor beta chains were read from a single sample in a study of blood T cell repertoires in COVID-19. Measured with immunoSEQ multiplex PCR; TCRdb has only the in-frame clones, and not every one. The sample has around 250,000 clones, roughly 80% seen once. The sample taken for sequencing was peripheral blood. These receptors were collected from a woman in her late teens or twenties with acute or convalescent COVID-19. Both conserved end residues are part of each CDR3. Fields, in order: V gene, J gene, clone size, D gene, CDR3 DNA, CDR3 protein. A D gene is named only where the DNA matches it firmly. Part of the rows lack a size; the others show once, few, many or a class for expanded clones.

>TRBV5-4|TRBJ2-7|-|TRBD1
TGTGCCAGCAGCCCTGCCCCGGGACAGGGCCCCTACGAGCAGTACTTC
CASSPAPGQGPYEQYF
>TRBV20-1|TRBJ2-5|-|TRBD2
TGCAGTGCTAGTAATCTAGCGGGCATCCAAGAGACCCAGTACTTC
CSASNLAGIQETQYF
>TRBV28|TRBJ1-1|-|-
TGTGCCAGCAGTCCCAAACTCAAACGCGACACTGAAGCTTTCTTT
CASSPKLKRDTEAFF
>TRBV11-2|TRBJ2-1|-|TRBD2
TGTGCCAGCAGCTTAGAAGGCGGGAGCTCCTACAATGAGCAGTTCTTC
CASSLEGGSSYNEQFF
>TRBV25-1|TRBJ2-1|-|TRBD2
TGTGCCAGCAGTGAAACGGGACTAGCGGGATCTCAGTTCTTC
CASSETGLAGSQFF
>TRBV18|TRBJ2-7|once|-
TGTGCCAGCTCATCAGACAGATACGAGCAGTACTTC
CASSSDRYEQYF
>TRBV7-8|TRBJ2-1|-|-
TGTGCCAGCAGCTTAGGTCGGGGAGGACTATACAATGAGCAGTTCTTC
CASSLGRGGLYNEQFF
>TRBV27|TRBJ1-1|-|-
TGTGCCAGCAGTTCCGGCATGGGACTTTTGAACACTGAAGCTTTCTTT
CASSSGMGLLNTEAFF
>TRBV27|TRBJ2-4|-|-
TGTGCCAGCAGTTTATTAGCTCCCGGAGCCAAAAACATTCAGTACTTC
CASSLLAPGAKNIQYF
>TRBV12-1|TRBJ2-5|many|-
TGTGCCAGCAGCTTTGCGTTAGCGGGGGAGACCCAGTACTTC
CASSFALAGETQYF
>TRBV19|TRBJ2-7|-|-
TGTGCCAGTAGTATGGCATGGTGCGAGCAGTACTTC
CASSMAWCEQYF
>TRBV27|TRBJ2-1|-|TRBD2
TGTGCCAGCAGTTTAGCGGGAGGCTCCTACAATGAGCAGTTCTTC
CASSLAGGSYNEQFF
>TRBV6-1|TRBJ1-5|once|-
TGTGCCAGCAGTGAAACGGGGATGAGCAATCAGCCCCAGCATTTT
CASSETGMSNQPQHF
>TRBV10-1|TRBJ1-1|-|TRBD1
TGCGCCAGCAGTGATTGGACAGGGGGTGAAGCTTTCTTT
CASSDWTGGEAFF
>TRBV28|TRBJ2-1|-|-
TGTGCCAGCAGTTTGCGGGGGCTCCTAGACAATGAGCAGTTCTTC
CASSLRGLLDNEQFF
>TRBV4-3|TRBJ2-2|-|TRBD2
TGCGCCAGCAGCCAAGACACTCGTATGGGACTAGCCCTGACCGGGGAGCTGTTTTTT
CASSQDTRMGLALTGELFF
>TRBV5-6|TRBJ2-7|-|-
TGTGCCAGCAGCTTGGACCCAACATATGAGCAGTACTTC
CASSLDPTYEQYF
>TRBV7-2|TRBJ2-7|once|TRBD1
TGTGCCAGCAGCTTATACGGACAGGGGGTTTACGAGCAGTACTTC
CASSLYGQGVYEQYF
>TRBV5-4|TRBJ2-3|-|-
TGTGCCAGCAGCGGGATACAGGGTTTTGGGGCAGATACGCAGTATTTT
CASSGIQGFGADTQYF
>TRBV3-1/TRBV3-2|TRBJ2-7|few|TRBD2
TGTGCCAGCAGCCAAGTCTCCAGCGGGAGAGGCGAGCAGTACTTC
CASSQVSSGRGEQYF
>TRBV7-3|TRBJ2-5|-|-
TGTGCCAGCAGCTTAGGGGGGAGCTTGGAGACCCAGTACTTC
CASSLGGSLETQYF
>TRBV11-1|TRBJ2-5|once|-
TGTGCCAGCAGCTCCCTGGACAGAAAAGAGACCCAGTACTTC
CASSSLDRKETQYF
>TRBV28|TRBJ1-2|-|-
TGTGCCAGCAGCCCGGGACACCAGGCTAACTATGGCTACACCTTC
CASSPGHQANYGYTF
>TRBV23-1|TRBJ2-2|-|-
TGCGCCAGCAGTCAATCGTTACAGCAAACCGGGGAGCTGTTTTTT
CASSQSLQQTGELFF
>TRBV11-1|TRBJ1-6|-|TRBD1
TGTGCCAGCAGCTACGCGGGACAGGGTTTCTCACCCCTCCACTTT
CASSYAGQGFSPLHF
>TRBV5-5|TRBJ2-3|-|TRBD2
TGTGCCAGCAGCGGAACCGGGACTAGCGGGAGACTATGGGGCACAGATACGCAGTATTTT
CASSGTGTSGRLWGTDTQYF
>TRBV24-1|TRBJ2-2|-|-
TGTGCCACCCAGGCGCGGAACACCGGGGAGCTGTTTTTT
CATQARNTGELFF
>TRBV5-6|TRBJ2-3|-|-
TGTGCCAGCAGCTTGGAGCTGGAGGGCCGAGGAGATACGCAGTATTTT
CASSLELEGRGDTQYF
>TRBV28|TRBJ2-1|-|TRBD2
TGTGCCAGCAGTTTAATTGGCGGGAGAACCTACAATGAGCAGTTCTTC
CASSLIGGRTYNEQFF
>TRBV2|TRBJ2-5|-|TRBD1
TGTGCCAGCAGTGGTTGGACAGGGCTGGAGACCCAGTACTTC
CASSGWTGLETQYF
>TRBV9|TRBJ1-5|-|TRBD1
TGTGCCAGCAGCGCGACAGGGAATAGCAATCAGCCCCAGCATTTT
CASSATGNSNQPQHF
>TRBV4-3|TRBJ1-6|-|-
TGCGCCAGCAGCCAAAGGAGCTCCTATAATTCACCCCTCCACTTT
CASSQRSSYNSPLHF
>TRBV27|TRBJ2-2|-|TRBD1
TGTGCCAGCAGCCGGACAGGGTTTGACACCGGGGAGCTGTTTTTT
CASSRTGFDTGELFF
>TRBV27|TRBJ1-2|-|-
TGTGCCAGCAGTTTATGGCGGGATAACATCTATGGCTACACCTTC
CASSLWRDNIYGYTF
>TRBV29-1|TRBJ1-5|-|TRBD1
TGCAGCGTGGGACAGTACAATCAGCCCCAGCATTTT
CSVGQYNQPQHF
>TRBV5-1|TRBJ2-7|-|-
TGCGCCAGCAGCCCAGGGACTTTCACCTACGAGCAGTACTTC
CASSPGTFTYEQYF
>TRBV19|TRBJ2-6|-|-
TGTGCCAGTAGCCGGATAGCATCTGGGGCCAACGTCCTGACTTTC
CASSRIASGANVLTF
>TRBV6-5|TRBJ2-3|once|TRBD2
TGTGCCAGCAGTTGGGGACTAGCGGGAGTCGCAGATACGCAGTATTTT
CASSWGLAGVADTQYF
>TRBV28|TRBJ1-2|-|TRBD1
TGTGCCAGCAGTAGAGGGGGCGGTGGCTACACCTTC
CASSRGGGGYTF
>TRBV5-5|TRBJ2-1|-|TRBD2
TGTGCCAGCAGCTTGGGGAGCGGGAGGGCCTACTCCTACAATGAGCAGTTCTTC
CASSLGSGRAYSYNEQFF
>TRBV27|TRBJ2-3|-|TRBD2
TGTGCCAGCAGTTTCATCCTTACTAGCGGGGCCACAGATACGCAGTATTTT
CASSFILTSGATDTQYF
>TRBV28|TRBJ2-7|-|TRBD1
TGTGCCAGCAGTCACTACAGGGGCCGCGCAAATTCCTACGAGCAGTACTTC
CASSHYRGRANSYEQYF
>TRBV19|TRBJ2-7|-|TRBD2
TGTGCCAGTAGTATAGTAGGGTGGCGGGAGGGGAGACATGGCTCCTACGAGCAGTACTTC
CASSIVGWREGRHGSYEQYF
>TRBV11-3|TRBJ1-4|-|-
TGTGCCAGCAGCTTTGCTGACAGGAGCCCAACTAATGAAAAACTGTTTTTT
CASSFADRSPTNEKLFF
>TRBV2|TRBJ2-1|-|-
TGTGCCAAGCAGAGGGCACAGGGCGACAATGAGCAGTTCTTC
CAKQRAQGDNEQFF
>TRBV5-1|TRBJ2-1|-|-
TGCGCCAGCAGCTCCCCGGACAGATACTACAATGAGCAGTTCTTC
CASSSPDRYYNEQFF
>TRBV6-1|TRBJ1-1|once|-
TGTGCCAGCAGTGAAAATGGGGCAACTGAAGCTTTCTTT
CASSENGATEAFF
>TRBV7-9|TRBJ2-5|-|TRBD2
TGTGCCAGCAGCTCCCCTAGCGGCAGGCTTCACGAGACCCAGTACTTC
CASSSPSGRLHETQYF
>TRBV6-2/TRBV6-3|TRBJ2-4|-|TRBD1
TGTGCCAGCAGCCAAGACAGGGGGCGAGTAAACATTCAGTACTTC
CASSQDRGRVNIQYF
>TRBV19|TRBJ2-2|-|-
TGTGCCAGTAGTCCGTCAGACAGGAACACCGGGGAGCTGTTTTTT
CASSPSDRNTGELFF
>TRBV10-2|TRBJ1-1|-|-
TGCGCCAGCAGGTCGCCGATTGAGGGGACTCAAGCTTTCTTT
CASRSPIEGTQAFF
>TRBV5-1|TRBJ1-2|-|-
TGCGCCAGCAGCTTGATGGAGGCGGCCTATGGCTACACCTTC
CASSLMEAAYGYTF
>TRBV11-2|TRBJ1-5|-|-
TGTGCCAGCAGCTTAGGTCTCAATCAGCCCCAGCATTTT
CASSLGLNQPQHF
>TRBV28|TRBJ2-7|-|-
TGTGCCAGCAGTTTATGGGTCGTAGGGGGGGTTGGAGAGCAGTACTTC
CASSLWVVGGVGEQYF
>TRBV25-1|TRBJ2-2|-|-
TGTGCCAGCAGTGGATACGGACTCCTGAGCCCCACCGGGGAGCTGTTTTTT
CASSGYGLLSPTGELFF